Included here is one T cell receptor (beta chain) sequence, with context. Its antigen remains unidentified. Germline V gene sequence: CDR1 LNHNV, CDR2 YYDKDF (reference sequence). Trimming pared 0 bases from V and 4 bases from J, leaving 4 bases between. This CDR3 has 13 residues. The sample belongs to a study of long-term antiretroviral therapy in people with HIV. Cryopreserved PBMC samples of about 1-10 million cells were used for DNA extraction. General study results and limits: Information on adherence to ART, viral resistance or therapy changes was unavailable.

Investigators performed immunoSEQ version v3.0 at survey level. Clones were sequenced by immunoSEQ multiplex PCR, and TCRdb holds only the in-frame ones, with some missing. Altogether about 21,000 clones are present, 65% to 90% being singletons, with the ten largest covering 10% to 15%. The source material was unsorted PBMCs, sampled 0.1 years before starting antiretroviral therapy. The receptor's source is a man aged 40-49 years with HIV. The chain joins TRBV15 to TRBJ2-1; D ambiguous. The CDR3 DNA reads as TGTGCCACCAGCAGAGATAAATACAATGAGCAGTTCTTC. It specifies CATSRDKYNEQFF.